This T cell receptor beta chain comes out of a study of pediatric ulcerative colitis. Study-level results: In rectum, acute severe colitis had expanded clones and less diversity.

On this clone itself: Its antigen is unidentified.

Some clones are missing from TCRdb's copy, which holds only in-frame ones; the method was immunoSEQ multiplex PCR. The data contain approximately 38,000 clones, 60% to 75% of them singletons. Rectal tissue came from one to two pinch biopsies taken at colonoscopy. CDR1 and CDR2 from the germline V gene are MNHEY and SMNVEV (reference sequence). The CDR3 sequence is 13 residues long. V lost 6 bases to trimming and J lost 5 bases, with 11 bases between them. The origin of this receptor is a boy aged 10-17 years with severe ulcerative colitis. The chain recombines TRBV27 with TRBJ1-5, with a possible D match to TRBD1 (5 bases). The sequenced sample consisted of gut tissue. This CDR3 is CASSIRVYQPQHF. The CDR3 coding sequence is TGTGCCAGCAGCATCAGGGTTTATCAGCCCCAGCATTTT.